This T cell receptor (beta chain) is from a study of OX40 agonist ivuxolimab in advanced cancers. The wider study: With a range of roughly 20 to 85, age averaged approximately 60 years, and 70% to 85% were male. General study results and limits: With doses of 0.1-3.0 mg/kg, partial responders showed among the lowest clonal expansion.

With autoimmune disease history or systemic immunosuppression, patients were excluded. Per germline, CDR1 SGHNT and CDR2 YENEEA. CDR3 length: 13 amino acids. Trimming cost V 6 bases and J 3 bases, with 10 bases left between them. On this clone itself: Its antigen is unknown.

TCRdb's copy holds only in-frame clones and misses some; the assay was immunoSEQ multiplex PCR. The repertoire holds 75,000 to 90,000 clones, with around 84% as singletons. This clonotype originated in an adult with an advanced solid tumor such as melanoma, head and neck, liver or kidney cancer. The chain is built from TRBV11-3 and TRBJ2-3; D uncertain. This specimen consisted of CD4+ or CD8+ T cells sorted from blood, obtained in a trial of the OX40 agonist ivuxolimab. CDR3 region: CASRPQATDTQYF. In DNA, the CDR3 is TGTGCCAGCAGACCCCAGGCGACAGATACGCAGTATTTT.